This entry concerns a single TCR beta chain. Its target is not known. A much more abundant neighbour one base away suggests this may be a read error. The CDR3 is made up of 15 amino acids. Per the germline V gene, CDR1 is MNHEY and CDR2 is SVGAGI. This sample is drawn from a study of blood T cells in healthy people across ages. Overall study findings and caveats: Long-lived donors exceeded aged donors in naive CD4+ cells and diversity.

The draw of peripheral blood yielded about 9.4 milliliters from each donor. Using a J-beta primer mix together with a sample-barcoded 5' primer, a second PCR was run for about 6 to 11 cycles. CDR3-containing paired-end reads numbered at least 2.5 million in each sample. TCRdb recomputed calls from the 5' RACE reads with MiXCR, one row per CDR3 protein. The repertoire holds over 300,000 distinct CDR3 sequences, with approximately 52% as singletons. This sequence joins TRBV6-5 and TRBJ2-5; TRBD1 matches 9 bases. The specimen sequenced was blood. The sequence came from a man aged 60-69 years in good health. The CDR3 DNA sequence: TGTGCCAGCAGTTACGGGGGGGACAGGGAAGAGGCCCAGTACTTC. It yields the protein CASSYGGDREEAQYF.